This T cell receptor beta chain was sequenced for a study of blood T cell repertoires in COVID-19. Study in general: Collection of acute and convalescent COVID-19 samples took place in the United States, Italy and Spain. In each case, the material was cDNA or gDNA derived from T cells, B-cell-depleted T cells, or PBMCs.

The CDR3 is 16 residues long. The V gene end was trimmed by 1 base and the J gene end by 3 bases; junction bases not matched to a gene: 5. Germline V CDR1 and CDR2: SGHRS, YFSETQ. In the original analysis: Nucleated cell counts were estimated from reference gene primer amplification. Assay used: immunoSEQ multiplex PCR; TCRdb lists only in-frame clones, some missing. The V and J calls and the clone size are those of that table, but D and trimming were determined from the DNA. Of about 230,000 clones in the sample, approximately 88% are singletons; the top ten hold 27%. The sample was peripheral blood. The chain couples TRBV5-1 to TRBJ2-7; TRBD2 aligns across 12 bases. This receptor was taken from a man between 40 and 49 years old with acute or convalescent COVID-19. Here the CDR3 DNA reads TGCGCCAGCAGCTTGCGCCGGACTAGCGGGGTCTACGAGCAGTACTTC. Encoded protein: CASSLRRTSGVYEQYF.